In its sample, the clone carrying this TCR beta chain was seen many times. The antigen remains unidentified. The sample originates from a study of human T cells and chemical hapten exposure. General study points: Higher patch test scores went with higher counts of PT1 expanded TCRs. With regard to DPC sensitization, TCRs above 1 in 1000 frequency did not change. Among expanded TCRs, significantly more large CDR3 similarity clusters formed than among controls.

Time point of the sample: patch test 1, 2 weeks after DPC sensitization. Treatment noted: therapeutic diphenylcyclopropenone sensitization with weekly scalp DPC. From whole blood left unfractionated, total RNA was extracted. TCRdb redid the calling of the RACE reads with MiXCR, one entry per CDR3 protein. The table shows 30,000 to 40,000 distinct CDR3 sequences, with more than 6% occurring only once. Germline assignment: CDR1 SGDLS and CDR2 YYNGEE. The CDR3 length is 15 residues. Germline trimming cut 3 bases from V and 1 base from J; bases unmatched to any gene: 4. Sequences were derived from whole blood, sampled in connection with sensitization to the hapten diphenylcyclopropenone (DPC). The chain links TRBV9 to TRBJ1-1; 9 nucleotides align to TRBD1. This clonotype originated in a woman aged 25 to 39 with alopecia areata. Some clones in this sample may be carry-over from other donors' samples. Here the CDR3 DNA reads TGTGCCAGCAGCGGGGGACAGGGAGGGAACACTGAAGCTTTCTTT. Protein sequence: CASSGGQGGNTEAFF.